The T cell receptor (beta chain) under discussion was sequenced for a study of T-cell memory formation after mild COVID-19. Whole-study context: TCR clustering was largely donor specific. The study, taken as a whole, reports: CD4+ contracting clones were mainly CM and EM; CD8+ ones, EMRA. CD4/CD8 balance characterized clones contracting day 15 to 85, and CD4+ skew characterized later expanders.

This clonotype has just a few counts. Its antigen is unidentified. Germline V gene lookup returns CDR1 MGHRA and CDR2 YSYEKL. V was clipped by 4 bases and J by 6 bases; unmatched bases: 7. The CDR3 has 15 residues. Constant-segment primers served in 5'RACE that generated TCR alpha and TCR beta cDNA libraries bearing sample barcodes and UMIs. TCRdb analysed the 5' RACE reads with MiXCR anew, one entry per CDR3 protein. The profile shows roughly 510,000 distinct CDR3 sequences, roughly 17% of them singletons. V and J are TRBV4-1 and TRBJ2-7, with 12 nucleotides matching TRBD1. The source material was PBMCs or a T cell subset sorted from them (not recorded which). The sequence was collected from an adult woman who had mild COVID-19 (a few samples of this study predate the infection). Cell type and time point are not known. DNA of the CDR3: TGCGCCAGCAGCCCAAGGGACAGGGGGCTCAGCGAGCAGTACTTC. This gives the protein CASSPRDRGLSEQYF.